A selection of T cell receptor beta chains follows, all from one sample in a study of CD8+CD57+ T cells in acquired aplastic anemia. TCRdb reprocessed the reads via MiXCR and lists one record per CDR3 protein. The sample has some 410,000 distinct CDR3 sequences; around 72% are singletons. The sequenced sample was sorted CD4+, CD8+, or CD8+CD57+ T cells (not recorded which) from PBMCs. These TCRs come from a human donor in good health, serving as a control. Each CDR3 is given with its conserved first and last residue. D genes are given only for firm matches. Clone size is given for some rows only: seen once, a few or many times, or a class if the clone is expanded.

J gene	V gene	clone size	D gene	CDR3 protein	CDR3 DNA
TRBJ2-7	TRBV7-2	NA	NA	CATKLGGGTTDTQYF	TGTGCCACCAAGTTAGGGGGGGGCACCACAGATACGCAGTACTTC
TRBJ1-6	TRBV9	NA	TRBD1	CASNDRGVGMATPLHF	TGTGCCAGCAACGACAGGGGTGTGGGTATGGCTACACCCCTCCACTTT
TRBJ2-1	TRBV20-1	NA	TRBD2	CSARDTTSLAGVVNEQFF	TGCAGTGCTAGAGATACCACAAGTCTAGCGGGAGTGGTAAATGAGCAGTTCTTC
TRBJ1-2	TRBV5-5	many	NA	CASSLWGLGYTF	TGTGCCAGCAGCTTGTGGGGACTTGGCTACACCTTC
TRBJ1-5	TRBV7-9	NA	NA	CASGRSDEQPQHF	TGTGCCAGCGGCAGGAGCGACGAGCAGCCCCAGCATTTT
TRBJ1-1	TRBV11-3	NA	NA	CASSPGPMGMNTEAFF	TGTGCCAGCAGTCCGGGCCCAATGGGAATGAACACTGAAGCTTTCTTT
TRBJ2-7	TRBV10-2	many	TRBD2	CASRGGSYEQYF	TGCGCCAGCCGGGGGGGTTCCTACGAGCAGTACTTC
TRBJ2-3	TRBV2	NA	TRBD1	CASSATGDTGTQYF	TGTGCCAGCAGCGCGACAGGGGACACCGGTACGCAGTATTTT
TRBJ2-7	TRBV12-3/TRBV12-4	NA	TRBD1	CASSPRDRDDEQYF	TGTGCCAGCAGTCCCCGGGACAGGGACGACGAGCAGTACTTC
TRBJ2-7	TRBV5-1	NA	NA	CASSLDEPRYEQYF	TGCGCCAGCAGCTTGGACGAGCCGAGGTACGAGCAGTACTTC
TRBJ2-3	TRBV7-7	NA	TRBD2	CASSSGLAGGDTQYF	TGTGCCAGCAGCTCCGGACTAGCGGGAGGGGATACGCAGTATTTT
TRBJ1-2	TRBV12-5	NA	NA	CASGLQPPYGYTF	TGTGCTAGTGGTTTGCAGCCTCCCTATGGCTACACCTTC
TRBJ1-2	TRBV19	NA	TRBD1	CASSMRTGGLYGYTF	TGTGCCAGTAGTATGAGGACAGGGGGCCTCTATGGCTACACCTTC
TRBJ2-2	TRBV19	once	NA	CASSIEPQGTGELFF	TGTGCCAGTAGTATAGAACCGCAGGGAACCGGGGAGCTGTTTTTT
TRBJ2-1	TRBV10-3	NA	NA	CAWSYGRGIYNEQLF	TGTGCCTGGAGCTATGGGAGGGGGATCTACAATGAGCAGCTCTTC
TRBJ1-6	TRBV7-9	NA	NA	CASSLEGASASPLHF	TGTGCCAGCAGCTTAGAAGGTGCCTCTGCTTCCCCTCTCCACTTT
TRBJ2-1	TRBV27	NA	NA	CASSLLGSGNEQFF	TGTGCCAGCAGTTTACTAGGATCGGGCAATGAGCAGTTCTTC
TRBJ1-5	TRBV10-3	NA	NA	CAISDTTFGNPLHF	TGTGCCATCAGTGATACCACTTTCGGAAACCCCCTGCATTTT
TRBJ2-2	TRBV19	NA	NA	CASILQGSDTGGLFF	TGTGCCAGCATCTTACAGGGATCAGACACCGGGGGGCTGTTTTTT
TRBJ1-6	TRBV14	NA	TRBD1	CASSSARGRGSPLHF	TGTGCCAGCAGCTCTGCAAGGGGCAGGGGGTCACCCCTCCACTTT
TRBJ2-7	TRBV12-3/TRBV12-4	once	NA	CASRSRWAYEQYF	TGTGCCAGCAGGTCCAGGTGGGCCTACGAGCAGTACTTC
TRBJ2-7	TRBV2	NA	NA	CASRRSATEQYF	TGTGCCAGCAGGAGGTCGGCCACGGAGCAGTACTTC
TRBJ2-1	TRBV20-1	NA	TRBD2	CSAGGGKGPYREQFF	TGCAGTGCCGGGGGGGGCAAGGGGCCGTATCGCGAGCAGTTCTTC
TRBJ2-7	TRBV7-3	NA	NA	CASSQEGTTYEQYF	TGTGCCAGCAGCCAAGAGGGGACCACCTACGAGCAGTACTTC
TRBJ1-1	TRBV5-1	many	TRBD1	CASSLSGGDTEAFF	TGCGCCAGCAGCTTGTCAGGGGGTGATACTGAAGCTTTCTTT
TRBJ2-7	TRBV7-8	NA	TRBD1	CASSLATPGTAFYEQYF	TGTGCCAGCAGCTTAGCGACTCCGGGGACAGCCTTCTACGAGCAGTACTTC
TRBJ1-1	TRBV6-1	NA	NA	CASKGRKGGTEAFF	TGTGCCAGCAAGGGACGAAAAGGGGGCACTGAAGCTTTCTTT
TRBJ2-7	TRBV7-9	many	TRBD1	CASSPLRDRGFGEQYF	TGTGCCAGCAGCCCCCTCCGGGACAGGGGGTTCGGCGAGCAGTACTTC
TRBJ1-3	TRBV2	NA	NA	CASNPVRSGNTIYF	TGTGCCAGCAACCCCGTACGCTCTGGAAACACCATATATTTT
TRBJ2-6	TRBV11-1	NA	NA	CASSSPTDSGANVLTF	TGTGCCAGCAGCTCGCCGACAGACTCTGGGGCCAACGTCCTGACTTTC
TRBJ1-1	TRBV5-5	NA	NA	CASNQDGSSTEAFF	TGCGCCAGCAATCAAGATGGGAGTAGCACTGAAGCTTTCTTT
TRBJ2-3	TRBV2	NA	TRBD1	CASQPGTETQYF	TGTGCCAGCCAGCCAGGGACAGAAACGCAGTATTTT
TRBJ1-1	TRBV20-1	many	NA	CSARGGVGAEAFF	TGCAGTGCTAGAGGGGGGGTTGGTGCTGAAGCTTTCTTT
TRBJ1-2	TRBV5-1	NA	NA	CASSLRADSGYTF	TGCGCCAGCAGCTTGAGGGCAGACAGTGGCTACACCTTC
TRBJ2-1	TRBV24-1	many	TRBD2	CATSVGSGGASVGYNEQFF	TGTGCCACCAGTGTAGGTAGCGGGGGGGCCTCCGTTGGCTACAATGAGCAGTTCTTC
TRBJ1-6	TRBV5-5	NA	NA	CASSLIPWKTLHF	TGTGCCAGCAGCTTGATACCTTGGAAAACCCTCCACTTT
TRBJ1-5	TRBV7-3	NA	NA	CASSADGNRPQHF	TGTGCCAGCAGCGCAGACGGGAATCGGCCCCAGCATTTT
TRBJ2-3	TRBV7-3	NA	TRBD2	CASRCSGGETHTFYF	TGTGCCAGCAGGTGCAGCGGGGGAGAGACCCATACCTTCTATTTT
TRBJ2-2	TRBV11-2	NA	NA	CASSLTPSGVWGGELFF	TGTGCCAGCAGCTTAACCCCCTCGGGGGTCTGGGGCGGGGAGCTGTTTTTT
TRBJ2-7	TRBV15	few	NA	CATSSNGGYEQYF	TGTGCCACCAGCAGTAACGGGGGATACGAGCAGTACTTC
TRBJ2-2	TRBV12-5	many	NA	CASGSGGDTGELFF	TGTGCTAGTGGTTCCGGAGGGGACACCGGGGAGCTGTTTTTT
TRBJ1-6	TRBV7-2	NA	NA	CASSSRQGSAPFHF	TGTGCCAGCAGCTCGCGACAAGGATCAGCACCCTTCCACTTT
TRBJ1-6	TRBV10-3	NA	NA	CAISELWARSVGNSPPHF	TGTGCCATCAGTGAGCTTTGGGCCCGCTCTGTAGGCAATTCACCCCCCCACTTT
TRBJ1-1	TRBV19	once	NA	CASSHWDHRVAFF	TGTGCCAGTAGCCATTGGGACCATCGCGTCGCCTTCTTT
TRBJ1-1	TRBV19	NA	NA	CASSVGPGGTHEAFF	TGTGCCAGCAGCGTAGGGCCGGGAGGAACACATGAAGCTTTCTTT
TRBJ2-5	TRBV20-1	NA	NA	CSAHGRRREGGGTQYF	TGCAGTGCTCATGGCCGTCGACGAGAGGGGGGCGGGACCCAGTACTTC